This T cell receptor (beta chain) was observed in a study of cytomegalovirus exposure and HLA in healthy donors listed by TCRdb under 2017. In the study overall: According to an earlier analysis of 587 of the donors, about 179 million T cells yielded 117 million unique TCR beta sequences and 276 Gb of sequence data. An early release covering just under 650 HLA-typed donors comprised about 300 gigabases of sequencing data and 65 million to 100 million unique TCR sequences. HLA typing covered class I and class II loci at four-digit resolution. Among some 400 genotyped donors of the cohort, an average of about 240,000 unique TCR beta nucleotide sequences was sequenced per donor, of which approximately 18% were non-productive. In a later analysis, previously published TCR beta repertoires from several hundred donors were re-analyzed and high-resolution HLA genotyping was added so that TCR occurrence patterns could be studied. The number of donors typed differed by locus, with about 629-630 for A, B, C, DRB1 and DQB1, roughly 520 for DQA1, nearly 610 for DPA1, and 472 for DPB1. The aim of the study was to test whether cataloging public T cell receptors could identify signatures of past pathogen exposure. All discovery cohort repertoires had been generated using a single sequencing platform. To predict cytomegalovirus infection status, the study combined high-throughput TCR immunosequencing, statistical association of individual TCRs with disease status, and machine learning. An earlier analysis of 587 of the donors used high-throughput TCR beta sequencing to judge whether each TCR beta V gene segment behaved as functional or pseudogenic. The later analysis used no new phenotypic data to find candidate immune exposures, relying instead on TCR beta sequences and their occurrence across donors. Along with the roughly 670-subject first cohort, a separate validation cohort of 120 different subjects was used. The study profiled the T cell repertoires of hundreds of subjects by immunosequencing and related them to cytomegalovirus serostatus. The genetic ancestry cluster associated with self-reported Caucasian donors included 81% of the approximately 400 genotyped donors. Alongside the repertoire data, information on donor age, sex, ethnicity and CMV serostatus was compiled. Four to six DR-DQ haplotypes were handled as single units for association and clustering, since linkage in the cohort was strong. Genome-wide SNP genotypes for about 65% of the roughly 700 donors were used in a later genetic analysis, which treated that subset as a discovery cohort.

Receptors were amplified or captured by the immunoSEQ multiplex PCR assay. For the multiplex PCR, a mixture combining 60 forward primers for TCR Vbeta segments and 13 reverse primers for TCR Jbeta segments was used. A multiplex PCR assay on genomic DNA amplified the CDR3 region of rearranged TCR beta genes. Amplified TCR beta libraries were sequenced as 87-base-pair reads on the Illumina HiSeq System. In the source study's methods: Across the 670 or so repertoires, a later analysis counted 78 million or so unique TCR beta chains, about 10 million of which were shared by at least two donors. Raw reads were error-corrected and collapsed into unique sequences with a nearest-neighbor algorithm that merged closely related sequences to remove PCR and sequencing errors. To assign V, D and J gene segments, CDR3 sequences were aligned to IMGT reference sequences. For a sequence to be retained, a match of at least six nucleotides to both a V gene segment and a J gene segment was required. Rearrangements were called productive when the CDR3 lacked stop codons and stayed in frame with V and J; all others were non-productive. CDR3 was defined by IMGT convention, running from the second conserved V-encoded cysteine to the conserved J-encoded phenylalanine. The earlier analysis of about 620 of the donors excluded sequences that lacked an unambiguous match to a single V gene segment. In an earlier analysis of 587 of the donors, V segments were called functional above 56.7% productive rearrangements and were called segregating when the between-donor standard deviation exceeded 5%. A statistical classification framework was developed to diagnose cytomegalovirus status using the catalog of TCR beta chain sequences. In a later analysis, TCR nucleotide sequences were compared against IMGT/GENE-DB human TR gene sequences so that V and J genes could be assigned. Using the TCRdist pipeline, a later analysis assigned CDR3 sequences along with most-parsimonious VDJ recombination scenarios. A later analysis defined each TCR beta chain by its CDR3 amino acid sequence plus V-gene family, and excluded reads lacking a unique V-gene family. As a way to deal with suspected cross-contamination and a sequencing artifact, a later analysis dropped hundreds of nucleotide sequences that were highly shared and had low generation probability. A later analysis calculated a clonal expansion index for each public chain from normalized within-repertoire ranks of inferred template counts. A later analysis computed generation probabilities with a VDJ recombination model fitted to out-of-frame rearrangements, and checked the results against IGoR. A later analysis scored TCR-TCR, TCR-HLA and TCR-CMV co-occurrence with hypergeometric tests, applying a repertoire-size bias correction to TCR pairs. In a later analysis, false discovery rates were estimated by permuting HLA or CMV assignments 20 times. In a later analysis, co-occurring TCRs were grouped using DBSCAN, and TCRdist sequence similarity was added for clustering within HLA-allele-positive subsets. Repertoires with fewer than 30,000 or more than 120,000 public chains were left out of co-occurrence clustering, as were about 5 repertoires with anomalous nucleotide sharing. In its TCRdb copy, this immuneACCESS table keeps in-frame sequences only and misses some clones. Where compared with another copy, unresolved V genes explain less than half of these, and the others have no known cause. That table supplies the V and J calls and clone size; D and trimming were determined from the DNA. The sample table on file contains roughly 150,000 clones. Jointly, the top ten make up roughly 1.6% of the sample.

The CDR3 numbers 13 residues from cysteine through phenylalanine. The DNA shown is the 39-base CDR3, in frame from base 1. Relative to germline, V is 7 bases shorter and J is 1 base shorter, with 10 bases between their ends. CDR1 is given as SGHNT and CDR2 as YENEEA, both from the germline V gene. Points the paper makes about the study in general: Presence/absence analyses assumed roughly uniform sequencing depth across donors, an assumption that may not hold. According to a later analysis, parvovirus B19, influenza, CMV and Epstein-Barr virus appeared linked to several top co-occurrence clusters. A total of 150 to 200 TCR beta chains were listed by the study as associated with cytomegalovirus. Most TCR sequences were observed very rarely across donors, whereas some public TCRs were present in many individuals. An association between a missense DCLRE1C variant and V-gene and J-gene trimming of TCR beta chains was found in a later genetic analysis and replicated in an independent cohort. A group of highly shared sequence variants was considered likely to be a technical artifact of the sequencing pipeline. Because HLA typing was unavailable for some donors at each locus, only the typed subset was used in association tests. Correlated functional status among segregating V segments might be attributable to linkage disequilibrium, but an unknown experimental factor could not be ruled out. In a later genetic analysis, fewer N-insertions in productive TCRs were reported among donors in an Asian-associated ancestry cluster than the roughly 700-donor mean. Strong co-occurrence of HLA alleles, especially DR and DQ, made assigning TCR associations to individual alleles difficult. CMV serostatus was the only immune exposure information available for the cohort. The authors suggested that the approach could potentially be generalized to other disease states and immunological phenotypes. Three of the identified cytomegalovirus-associated TCR beta chains were confirmed in vitro to be specific for cytomegalovirus antigens. Because counts were too low, some 16 rarely observed V segments, including chromosome 9 orphons, were excluded from the earlier analysis of 500 to 700 of the donors. A further reported finding was that TCR beta sequences accurately predicted the HLA-A and HLA-B alleles for most subjects in the first cohort. Some IMGT-functional V segments, including TRBV6-2 and TRBV6-3, could not be distinguished by the 87-base-pair reads and were therefore excluded. Compared with equally common non-associated chains, HLA-associated TCR beta chains in a later analysis were more clonally expanded and had lower generation probabilities. In both the original and validation cohorts, the classifier was reported to diagnose cytomegalovirus status with high specificity and sensitivity. A later analysis associated 15,000 or so TCR beta sequences with specific HLA alleles at a false discovery rate of 0.05. Broadly in line with IMGT annotations, most TCR beta V segments showed up in productive rearrangements about 90% or about 30% of the time in an earlier analysis of approximately 600 of the donors. A later analysis found that TCR association rates varied across HLA loci, with DRB1 alleles showing the most associated TCRs and HLA-C alleles the fewest. This cohort had only TCR beta chains sequenced, and the lack of alpha or paired-chain data limited which features could be detected. Most CMV-associated TCR beta chains appeared to be HLA-restricted in a later analysis, and the HLA associations seemed to be driven largely by CMV exposure.

As for this clone: What this receptor recognizes is not known.

In total, roughly 670 healthy bone marrow donors made up the cohort. At the time of sampling, every cohort member was nominally healthy, though immune exposures that went unrecorded were likely present. The donor was CMV seronegative and was included in the group of hundreds of seronegative cohort members. Each donor provided a peripheral blood sample, and peripheral blood mononuclear cells were used for TCR beta sequencing. The Qiagen DNeasy Blood Extraction Kit was used to extract genomic DNA from the blood cell samples. This clonotype was sampled from a woman in her 50s in good health and CMV-seronegative. Sequenced sample: PBMCs. The chain is made from TRBV11-3 and TRBJ1-1; no D segment can be confidently identified. The CDR3 loop reads CASISTGNTEAFF. The DNA sequence follows: TGTGCCAGCATCTCTACGGGGAACACTGAAGCTTTCTTT.